This T cell receptor beta chain was obtained from a study of graft-versus-host responses after intestinal transplantation. On this clone itself: Antigen unknown.

Assay used: immunoSEQ multiplex PCR; TCRdb lists only in-frame clones, some missing. Of around 55,000 clones in the sample, 70% to 90% are singletons; the top ten hold 0.5% to 0.7%. The CDR3 consists of 15 residues. The germline V gene has CDR1 SGHNT and CDR2 YYREEE (reference sequence). The ends lost 6 bases at V and 0 bases at J; junction bases unmatched: 7. The material sequenced was unstimulated CD4+ T cells sorted from spleen or lymph node cells, taken before transplant. The rearrangement joins TRBV5-4 to TRBJ1-2; 8 positions agree with TRBD1. The TCR was taken from a human donor who was the organ donor for an intestinal transplant. CDR3 amino acids: CASIPGGQANYGYTF. The CDR3 coding sequence is TGTGCCAGCATCCCGGGGGGACAGGCTAACTATGGCTACACCTTC.